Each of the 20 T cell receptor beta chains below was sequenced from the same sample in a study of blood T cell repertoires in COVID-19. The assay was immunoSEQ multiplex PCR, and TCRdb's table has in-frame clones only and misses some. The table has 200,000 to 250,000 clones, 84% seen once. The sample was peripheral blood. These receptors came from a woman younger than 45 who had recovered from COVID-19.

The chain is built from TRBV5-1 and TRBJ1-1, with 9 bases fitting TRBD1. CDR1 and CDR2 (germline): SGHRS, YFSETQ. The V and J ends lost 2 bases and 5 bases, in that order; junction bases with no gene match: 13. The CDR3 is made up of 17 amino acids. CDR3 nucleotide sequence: TGCGCCAGCAGCTTCGGAGCGGGGACAGGGTATGAGACTGAAGCTTTCTTT. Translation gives CASSFGAGTGYETEAFF. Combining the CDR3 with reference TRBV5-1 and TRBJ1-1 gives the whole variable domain KAGVTQTPRYLIKTRGQQVTLSCSPISGHRSVSWYQQTPGQGLQFLFEYFSETQRNKGNFPGRFSGRQFSNSRSEMNVSTLELGDSALYLCASSFGAGTGYETEAFFGQGTRLTVV.

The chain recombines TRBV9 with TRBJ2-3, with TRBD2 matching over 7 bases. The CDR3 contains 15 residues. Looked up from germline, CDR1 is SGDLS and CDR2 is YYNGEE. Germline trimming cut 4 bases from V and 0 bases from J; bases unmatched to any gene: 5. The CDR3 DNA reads TGTGCCAGCAGCACGGGAGGCTGGAGCACAGATACGCAGTATTTT. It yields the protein CASSTGGWSTDTQYF.

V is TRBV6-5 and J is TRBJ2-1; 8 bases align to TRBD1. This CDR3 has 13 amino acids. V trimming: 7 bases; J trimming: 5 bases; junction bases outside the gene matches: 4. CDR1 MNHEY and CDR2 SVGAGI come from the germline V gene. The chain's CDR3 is CASMGQVDNEQFF. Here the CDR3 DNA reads TGTGCCAGCATGGGACAGGTCGACAATGAGCAGTTCTTC.

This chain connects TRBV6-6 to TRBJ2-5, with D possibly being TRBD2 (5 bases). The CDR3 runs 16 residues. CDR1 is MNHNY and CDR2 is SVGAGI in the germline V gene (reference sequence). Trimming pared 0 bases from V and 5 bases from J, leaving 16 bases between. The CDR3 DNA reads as TGTGCCAGCAGTTACTCGACTATACGGGCCTCTGAGACCCAGTACTTC. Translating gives CASSYSTIRASETQYF.

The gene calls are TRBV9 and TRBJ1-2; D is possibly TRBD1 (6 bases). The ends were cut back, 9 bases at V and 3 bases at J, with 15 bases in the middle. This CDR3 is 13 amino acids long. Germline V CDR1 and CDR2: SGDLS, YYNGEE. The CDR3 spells CATSTGPDYGYTF. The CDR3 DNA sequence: TGTGCCACTTCTACAGGGCCGGACTATGGCTACACCTTC. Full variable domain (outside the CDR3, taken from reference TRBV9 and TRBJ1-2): DSGVTQTPKHLITATGQRVTLRCSPRSGDLSVYWYQQSLDQGLQFLIQYYNGEERAKGNILERFSAQQFPDLHSELNLSSLELGDSALYFCATSTGPDYGYTFGSGTRLTVV.

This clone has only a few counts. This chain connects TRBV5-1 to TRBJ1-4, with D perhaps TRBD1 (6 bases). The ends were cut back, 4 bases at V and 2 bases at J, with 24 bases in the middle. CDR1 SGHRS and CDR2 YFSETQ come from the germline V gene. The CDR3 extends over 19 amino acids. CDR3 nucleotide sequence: TGCGCCAGCAGCCCGCGGGGGCGCAGGGGTGAATTTACTAATGAAAAACTGTTTTTT. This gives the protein CASSPRGRRGEFTNEKLFF.

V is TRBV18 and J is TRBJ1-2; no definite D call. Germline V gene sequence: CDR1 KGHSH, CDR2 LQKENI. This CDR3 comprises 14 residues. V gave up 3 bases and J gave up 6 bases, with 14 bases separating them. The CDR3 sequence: CASSPTSIADGYTF. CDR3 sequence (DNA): TGTGCCAGCTCACCCACCAGTATTGCTGATGGCTACACCTTC. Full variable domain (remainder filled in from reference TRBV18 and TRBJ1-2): NAGVMQNPRHLVRRRGQEARLRCSPMKGHSHVYWYRQLPEEGLKFMVYLQKENIIDESGMPKERFSAEFPKEGPSILRIQQVVRGDSAAYFCASSPTSIADGYTFGSGTRLTVV.

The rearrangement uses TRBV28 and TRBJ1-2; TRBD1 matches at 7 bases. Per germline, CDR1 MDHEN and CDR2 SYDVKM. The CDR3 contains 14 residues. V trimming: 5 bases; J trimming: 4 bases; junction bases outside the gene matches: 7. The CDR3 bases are TGTGCCAGCAGTGCTCGACAGGGTCGCTATGGCTACACCTTC. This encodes CASSARQGRYGYTF.

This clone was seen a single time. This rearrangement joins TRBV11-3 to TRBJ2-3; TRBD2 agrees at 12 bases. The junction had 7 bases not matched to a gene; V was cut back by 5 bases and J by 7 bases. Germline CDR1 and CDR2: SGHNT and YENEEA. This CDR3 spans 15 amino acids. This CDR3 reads CASSLGLAGLHTQYF. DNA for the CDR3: TGTGCCAGCAGCCTCGGACTAGCGGGACTACATACGCAGTATTTT.

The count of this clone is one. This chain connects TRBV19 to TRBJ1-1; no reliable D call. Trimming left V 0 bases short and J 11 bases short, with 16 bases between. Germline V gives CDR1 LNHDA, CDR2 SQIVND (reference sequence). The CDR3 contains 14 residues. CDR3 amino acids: CASSIEAPTRNAFF. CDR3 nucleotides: TGTGCCAGTAGTATAGAAGCTCCGACACGTAATGCTTTCTTT.

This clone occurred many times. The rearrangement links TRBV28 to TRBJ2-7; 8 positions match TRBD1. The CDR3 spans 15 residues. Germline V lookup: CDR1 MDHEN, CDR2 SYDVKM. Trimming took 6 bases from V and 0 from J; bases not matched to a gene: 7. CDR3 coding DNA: TGTGCCAGCAGAGTGACAGGGGACAGCTCCTACGAGCAGTACTTC. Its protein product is CASRVTGDSSYEQYF.

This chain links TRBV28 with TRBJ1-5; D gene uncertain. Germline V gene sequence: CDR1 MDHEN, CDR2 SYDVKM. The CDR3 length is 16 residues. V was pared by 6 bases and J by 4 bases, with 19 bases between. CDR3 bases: TGTGCCAGCAGGGGCCGCGGGTTTCGACAAAATCAGCCCCAGCATTTT. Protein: CASRGRGFRQNQPQHF.

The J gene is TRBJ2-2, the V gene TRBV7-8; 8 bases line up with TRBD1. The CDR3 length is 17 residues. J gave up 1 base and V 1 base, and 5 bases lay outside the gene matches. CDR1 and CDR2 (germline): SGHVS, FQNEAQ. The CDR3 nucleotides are TGTGCCAGCAGCTTAGATGACAGGGGATGGAACACCGGGGAGCTGTTTTTT. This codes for CASSLDDRGWNTGELFF.

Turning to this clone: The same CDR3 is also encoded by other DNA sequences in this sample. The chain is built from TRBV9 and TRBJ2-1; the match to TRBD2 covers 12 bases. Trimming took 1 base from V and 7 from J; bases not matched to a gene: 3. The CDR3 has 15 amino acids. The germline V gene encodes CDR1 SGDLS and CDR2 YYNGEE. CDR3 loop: CASSVSLAGGNEQFF. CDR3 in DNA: TGTGCCAGCAGCGTAAGCCTAGCGGGGGGGAATGAGCAGTTCTTC.

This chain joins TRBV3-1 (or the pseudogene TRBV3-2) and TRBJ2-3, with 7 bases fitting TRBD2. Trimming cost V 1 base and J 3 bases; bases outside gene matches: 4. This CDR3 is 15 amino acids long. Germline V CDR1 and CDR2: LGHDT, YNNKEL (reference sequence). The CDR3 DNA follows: TGTGCCAGCAGCCAAGCGGGAGGAGGTACAGATACGCAGTATTTT. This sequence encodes CASSQAGGGTDTQYF.

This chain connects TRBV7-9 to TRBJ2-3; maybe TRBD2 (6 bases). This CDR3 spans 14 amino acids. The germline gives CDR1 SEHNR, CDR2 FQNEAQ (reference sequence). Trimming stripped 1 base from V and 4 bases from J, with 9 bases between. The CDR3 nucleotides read TGTGCCAGCAGCTTAGACGGGAGATCAGATACGCAGTATTTT. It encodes CASSLDGRSDTQYF.

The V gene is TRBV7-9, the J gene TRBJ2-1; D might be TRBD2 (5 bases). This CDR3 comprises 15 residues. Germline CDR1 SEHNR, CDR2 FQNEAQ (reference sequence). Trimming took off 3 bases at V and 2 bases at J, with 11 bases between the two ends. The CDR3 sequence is CASSLAGSPYNEQFF. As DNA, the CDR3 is TGTGCCAGCAGCTTGGCGGGCAGTCCCTACAATGAGCAGTTCTTC.

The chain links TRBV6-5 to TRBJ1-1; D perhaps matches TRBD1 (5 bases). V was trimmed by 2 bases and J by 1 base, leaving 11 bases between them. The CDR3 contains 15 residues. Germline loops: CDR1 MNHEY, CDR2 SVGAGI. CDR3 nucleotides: TGTGCCAGCAGTTACGGGGCCCAACCGAACACTGAAGCTTTCTTT. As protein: CASSYGAQPNTEAFF.

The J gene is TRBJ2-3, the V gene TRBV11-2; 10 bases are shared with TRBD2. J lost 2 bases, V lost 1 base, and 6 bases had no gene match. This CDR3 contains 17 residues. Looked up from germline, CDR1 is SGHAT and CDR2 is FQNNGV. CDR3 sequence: CASSLGASGGLTDTQYF. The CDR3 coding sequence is TGTGCCAGCAGCTTAGGGGCTAGCGGGGGACTCACAGATACGCAGTATTTT.

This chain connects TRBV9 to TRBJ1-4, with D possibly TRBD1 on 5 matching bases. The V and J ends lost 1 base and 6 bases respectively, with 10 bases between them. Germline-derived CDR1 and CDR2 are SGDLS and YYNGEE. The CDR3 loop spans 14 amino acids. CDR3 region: CASSVSMTDEKLFF. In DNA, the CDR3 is TGTGCCAGCAGCGTAAGCATGACAGATGAAAAACTGTTTTTT.